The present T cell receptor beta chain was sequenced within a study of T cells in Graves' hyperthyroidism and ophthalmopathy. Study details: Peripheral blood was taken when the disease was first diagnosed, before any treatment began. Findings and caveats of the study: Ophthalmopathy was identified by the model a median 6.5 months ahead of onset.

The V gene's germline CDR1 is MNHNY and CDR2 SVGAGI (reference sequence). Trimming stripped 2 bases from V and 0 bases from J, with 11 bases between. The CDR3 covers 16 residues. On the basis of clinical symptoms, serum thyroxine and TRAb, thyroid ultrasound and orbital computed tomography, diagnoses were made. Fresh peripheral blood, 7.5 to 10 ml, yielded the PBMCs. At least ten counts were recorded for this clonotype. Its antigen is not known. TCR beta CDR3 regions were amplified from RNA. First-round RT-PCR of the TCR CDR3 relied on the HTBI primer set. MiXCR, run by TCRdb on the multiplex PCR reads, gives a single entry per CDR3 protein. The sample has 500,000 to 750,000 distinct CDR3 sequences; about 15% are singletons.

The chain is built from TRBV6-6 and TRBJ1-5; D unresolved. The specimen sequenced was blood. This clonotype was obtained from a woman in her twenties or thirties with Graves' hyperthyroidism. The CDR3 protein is CASSYGDFYSNQPQHF. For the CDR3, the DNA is TGTGCCAGCAGTTACGGCGACTTCTATAGCAATCAGCCCCAGCATTTT.